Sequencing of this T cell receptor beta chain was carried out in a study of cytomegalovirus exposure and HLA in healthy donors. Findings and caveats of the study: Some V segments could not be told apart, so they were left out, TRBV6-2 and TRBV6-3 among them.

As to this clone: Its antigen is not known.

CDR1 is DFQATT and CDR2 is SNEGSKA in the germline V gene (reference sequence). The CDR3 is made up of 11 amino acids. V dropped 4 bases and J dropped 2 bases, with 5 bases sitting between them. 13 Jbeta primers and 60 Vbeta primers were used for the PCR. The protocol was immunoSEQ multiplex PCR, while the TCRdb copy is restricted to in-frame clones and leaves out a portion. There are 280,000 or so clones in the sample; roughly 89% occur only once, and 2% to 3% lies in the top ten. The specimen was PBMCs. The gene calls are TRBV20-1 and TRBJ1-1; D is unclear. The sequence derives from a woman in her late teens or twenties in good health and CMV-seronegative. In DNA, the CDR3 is TGCAGTGCTATTTTAAACACTGAAGCTTTCTTT. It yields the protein CSAILNTEAFF.